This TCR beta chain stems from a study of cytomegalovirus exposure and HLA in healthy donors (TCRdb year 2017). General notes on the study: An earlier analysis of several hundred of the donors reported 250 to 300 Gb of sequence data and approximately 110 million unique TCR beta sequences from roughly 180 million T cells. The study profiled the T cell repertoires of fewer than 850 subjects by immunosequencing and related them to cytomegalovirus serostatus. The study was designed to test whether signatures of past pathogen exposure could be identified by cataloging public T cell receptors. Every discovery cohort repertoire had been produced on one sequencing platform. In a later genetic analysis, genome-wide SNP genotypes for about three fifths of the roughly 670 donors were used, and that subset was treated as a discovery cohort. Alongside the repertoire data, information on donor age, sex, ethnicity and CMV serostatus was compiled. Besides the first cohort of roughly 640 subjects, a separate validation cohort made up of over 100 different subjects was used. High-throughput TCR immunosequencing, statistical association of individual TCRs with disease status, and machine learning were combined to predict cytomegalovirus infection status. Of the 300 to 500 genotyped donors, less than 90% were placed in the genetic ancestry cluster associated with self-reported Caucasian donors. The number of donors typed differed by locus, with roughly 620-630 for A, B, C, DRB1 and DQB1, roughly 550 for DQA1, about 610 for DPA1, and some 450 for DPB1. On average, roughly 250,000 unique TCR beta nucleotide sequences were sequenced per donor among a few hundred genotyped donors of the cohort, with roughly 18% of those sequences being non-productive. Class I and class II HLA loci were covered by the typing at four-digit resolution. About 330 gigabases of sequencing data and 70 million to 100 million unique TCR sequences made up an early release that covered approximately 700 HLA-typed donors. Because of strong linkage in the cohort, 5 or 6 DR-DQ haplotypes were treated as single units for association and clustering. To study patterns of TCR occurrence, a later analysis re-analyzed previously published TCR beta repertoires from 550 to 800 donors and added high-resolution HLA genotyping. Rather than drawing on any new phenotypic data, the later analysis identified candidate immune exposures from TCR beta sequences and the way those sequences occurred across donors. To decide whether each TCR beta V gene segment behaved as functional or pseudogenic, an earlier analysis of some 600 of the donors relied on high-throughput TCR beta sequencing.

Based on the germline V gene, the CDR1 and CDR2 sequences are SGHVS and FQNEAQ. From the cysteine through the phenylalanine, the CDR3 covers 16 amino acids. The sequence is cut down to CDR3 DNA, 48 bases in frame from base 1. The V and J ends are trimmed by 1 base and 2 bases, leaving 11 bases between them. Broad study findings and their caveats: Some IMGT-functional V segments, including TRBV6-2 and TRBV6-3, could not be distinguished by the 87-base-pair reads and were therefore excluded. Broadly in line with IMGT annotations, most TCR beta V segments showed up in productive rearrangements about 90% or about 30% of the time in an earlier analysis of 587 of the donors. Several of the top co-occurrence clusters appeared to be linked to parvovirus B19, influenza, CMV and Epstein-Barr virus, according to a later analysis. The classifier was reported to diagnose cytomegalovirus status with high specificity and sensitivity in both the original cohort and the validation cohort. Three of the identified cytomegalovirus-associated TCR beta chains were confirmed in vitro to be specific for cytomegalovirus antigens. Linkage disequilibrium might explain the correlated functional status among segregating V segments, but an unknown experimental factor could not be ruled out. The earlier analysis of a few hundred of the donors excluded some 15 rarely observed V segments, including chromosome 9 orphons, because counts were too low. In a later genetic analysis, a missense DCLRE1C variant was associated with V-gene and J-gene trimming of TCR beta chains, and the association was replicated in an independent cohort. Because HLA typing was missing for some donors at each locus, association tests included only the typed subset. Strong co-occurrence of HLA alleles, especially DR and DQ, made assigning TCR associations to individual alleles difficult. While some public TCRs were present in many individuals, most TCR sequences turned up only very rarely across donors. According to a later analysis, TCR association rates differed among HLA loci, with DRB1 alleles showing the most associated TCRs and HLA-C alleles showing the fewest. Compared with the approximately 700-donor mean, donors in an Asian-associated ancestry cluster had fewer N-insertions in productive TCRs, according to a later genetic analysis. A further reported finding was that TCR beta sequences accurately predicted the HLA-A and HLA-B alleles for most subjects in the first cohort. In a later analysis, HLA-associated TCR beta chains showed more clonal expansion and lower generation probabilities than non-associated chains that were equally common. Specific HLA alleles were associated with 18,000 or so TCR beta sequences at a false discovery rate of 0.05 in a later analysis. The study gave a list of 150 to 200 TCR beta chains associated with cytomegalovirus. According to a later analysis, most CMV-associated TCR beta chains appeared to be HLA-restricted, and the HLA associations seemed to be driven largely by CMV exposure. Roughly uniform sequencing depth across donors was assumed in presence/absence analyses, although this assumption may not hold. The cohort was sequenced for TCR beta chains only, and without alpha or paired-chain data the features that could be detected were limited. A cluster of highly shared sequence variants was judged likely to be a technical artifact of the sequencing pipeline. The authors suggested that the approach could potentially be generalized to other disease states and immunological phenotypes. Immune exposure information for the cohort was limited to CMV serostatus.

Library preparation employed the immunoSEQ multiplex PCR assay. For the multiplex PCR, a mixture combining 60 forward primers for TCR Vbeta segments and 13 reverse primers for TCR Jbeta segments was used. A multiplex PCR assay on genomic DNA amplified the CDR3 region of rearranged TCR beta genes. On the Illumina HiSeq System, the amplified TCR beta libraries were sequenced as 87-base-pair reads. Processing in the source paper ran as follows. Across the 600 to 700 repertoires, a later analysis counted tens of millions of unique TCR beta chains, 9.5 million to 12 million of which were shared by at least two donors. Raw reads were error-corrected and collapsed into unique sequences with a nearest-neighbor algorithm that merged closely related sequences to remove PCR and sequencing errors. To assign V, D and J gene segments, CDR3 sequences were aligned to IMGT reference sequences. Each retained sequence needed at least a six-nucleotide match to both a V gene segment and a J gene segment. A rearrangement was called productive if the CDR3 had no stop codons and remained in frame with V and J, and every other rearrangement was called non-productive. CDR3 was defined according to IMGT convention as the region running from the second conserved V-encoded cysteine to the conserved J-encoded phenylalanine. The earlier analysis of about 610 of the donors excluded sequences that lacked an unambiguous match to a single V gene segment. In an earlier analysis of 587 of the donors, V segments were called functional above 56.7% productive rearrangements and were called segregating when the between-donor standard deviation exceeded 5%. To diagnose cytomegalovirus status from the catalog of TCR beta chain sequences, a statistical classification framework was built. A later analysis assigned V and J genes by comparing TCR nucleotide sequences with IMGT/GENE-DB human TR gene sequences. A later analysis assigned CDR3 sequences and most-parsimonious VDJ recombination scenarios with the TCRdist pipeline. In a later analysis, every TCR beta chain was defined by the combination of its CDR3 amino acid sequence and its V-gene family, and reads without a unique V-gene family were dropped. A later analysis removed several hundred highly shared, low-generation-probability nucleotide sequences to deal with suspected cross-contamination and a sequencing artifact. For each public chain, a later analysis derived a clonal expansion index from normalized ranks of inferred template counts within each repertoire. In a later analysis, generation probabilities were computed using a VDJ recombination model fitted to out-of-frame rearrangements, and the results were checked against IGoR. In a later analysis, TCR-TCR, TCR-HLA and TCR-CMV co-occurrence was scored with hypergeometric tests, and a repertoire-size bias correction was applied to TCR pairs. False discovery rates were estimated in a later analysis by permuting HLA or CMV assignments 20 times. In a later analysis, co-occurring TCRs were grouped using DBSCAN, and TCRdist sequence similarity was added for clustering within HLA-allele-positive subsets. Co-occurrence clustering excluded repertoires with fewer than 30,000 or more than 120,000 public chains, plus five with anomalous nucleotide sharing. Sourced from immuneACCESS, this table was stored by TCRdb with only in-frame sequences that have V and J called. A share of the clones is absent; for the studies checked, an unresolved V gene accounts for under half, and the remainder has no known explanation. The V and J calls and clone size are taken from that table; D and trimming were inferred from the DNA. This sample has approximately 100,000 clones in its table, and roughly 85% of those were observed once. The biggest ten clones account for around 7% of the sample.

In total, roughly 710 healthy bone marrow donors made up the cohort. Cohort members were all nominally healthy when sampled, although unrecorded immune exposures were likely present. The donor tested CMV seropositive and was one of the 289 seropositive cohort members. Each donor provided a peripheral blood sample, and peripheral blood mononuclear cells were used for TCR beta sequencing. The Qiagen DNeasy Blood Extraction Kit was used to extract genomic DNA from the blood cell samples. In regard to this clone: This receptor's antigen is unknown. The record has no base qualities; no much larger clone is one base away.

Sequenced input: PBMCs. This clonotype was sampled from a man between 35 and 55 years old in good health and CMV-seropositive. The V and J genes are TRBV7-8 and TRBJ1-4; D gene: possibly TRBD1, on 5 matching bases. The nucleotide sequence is TGTGCCAGCAGCTTAGGCAGGGTTGCCACTAATGAAAAACTGTTTTTT. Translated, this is CASSLGRVATNEKLFF.